The 22 T cell receptor beta chains presented below share a single source sample, sequenced in a study of T cell responses to AZD1222 COVID-19 vaccine. Sequencing was performed with immunoSEQ multiplex PCR; in TCRdb, only in-frame clones are kept and a portion is missing. This sample has about 150,000 clones; around 89% occur once, and the top ten carry 3.1%. The specimen was peripheral blood, collected on day 0 of AZD1222 vaccination. Receptors were obtained from an adult in good health.

This clone was recorded only once. The chain recombines TRBV5-1 with TRBJ1-2, with 8 bases identical to TRBD1. Losses at the gene ends were 4 bases for V and 0 bases for J; bases not matched to a gene: 5. Germline V gene sequence: CDR1 SGHRS, CDR2 YFSETQ. The CDR3 sequence is 15 residues long. The CDR3 region is CASSDYRGSNYGYTF. CDR3 DNA: TGCGCCAGCAGCGATTACAGGGGGTCTAACTATGGCTACACCTTC.

The chain carries TRBV6-6 and TRBJ2-3; unclear D gene. Trimming removed 11 bases from V and 2 bases from J, with 11 bases in between. Germline V gives CDR1 MNHNY, CDR2 SVGAGI (reference sequence). The CDR3 consists of 12 residues. This CDR3 reads CAAPGFTDTQYF. CDR3 bases: TGTGCCGCTCCGGGTTTCACAGATACGCAGTATTTT.

The rearrangement uses TRBV6-5 and TRBJ1-1; 9 nucleotides agree with TRBD1. Germline V gives CDR1 MNHEY, CDR2 SVGAGI. CDR3 length equals 14 residues. V lost 6 bases and J lost 5; bases outside the gene matches: 7. CDR3 loop: CASSGQGRRTEAFF. In DNA, the CDR3 is TGTGCCAGCAGCGGACAGGGGAGGAGGACTGAAGCTTTCTTT.

The chain couples TRBV6-2 or TRBV6-3 to TRBJ1-2, with no clear D. This CDR3 region has 13 residues. The germline V gene encodes CDR1 MNHEY and CDR2 SVGEGT. V was shortened by 5 bases and J by 8 bases, with 15 bases between the two germline ends. CDR3 DNA sequence: TGTGCCAGCAGTACCCTCTCGACATTAGGCTACACCTTC. Amino acid sequence: CASSTLSTLGYTF.

The chain recombines TRBV2 with TRBJ2-7, with no clear D. V was clipped by 5 bases and J by 1 base, with 9 bases between them. Germline V gene data show CDR1 as SNHLY and CDR2 as FYNNEI. This CDR3 is built from 13 residues. CDR3 sequence: CASSLADSYEQYF. The CDR3, as DNA: TGTGCCAGCAGTCTGGCCGATTCCTACGAGCAGTACTTC.

This chain's CDR3 is CASSLFGQGADTQYF. The DNA for the CDR3 is TGTGCCAGCAGCTTATTCGGACAGGGGGCAGATACGCAGTATTTT. The J gene is TRBJ2-3, the V gene TRBV7-2; 10 nucleotides align to TRBD1. The trim removed 2 bases at V and 4 bases at J, leaving 3 bases unmatched. CDR1 and CDR2 (germline): SGHTA, FQGNSA. CDR3 length: 15 amino acids.

This clone was seen only once. The gene calls are TRBV4-1 and TRBJ2-1, with D possibly matching TRBD2 (6 bases). Per the germline V gene, CDR1 is MGHRA and CDR2 is YSYEKL. This CDR3 region has 15 residues. Trimming left V 0 bases short and J 0 bases short, with 6 bases between. CDR3 region: CASSQDGSSYNEQFF. In DNA, the CDR3 is TGCGCCAGCAGCCAAGACGGGAGCTCCTACAATGAGCAGTTCTTC.

This clone was counted a single time. The V call is TRBV3-1 (or the pseudogene TRBV3-2), the J call TRBJ1-1; D is unresolved. Germline V gene sequence: CDR1 LGHDT, CDR2 YNNKEL (reference sequence). V was clipped by 2 bases and J by 5 bases, with 9 bases between them. This CDR3 has 13 residues. For the CDR3, the DNA is TGTGCCAGCAGCCAATCCGGAAGGACTGAAGCTTTCTTT. It yields the protein CASSQSGRTEAFF.

The rearrangement links TRBV10-3 to TRBJ1-2, with 8 bases fitting TRBD1. The CDR3 contains 13 residues. Per germline, CDR1 ENHRY and CDR2 SYGVKD. V shed 10 bases, J shed 5 bases, and the junction held 9 bases outside the gene matches. The CDR3 region has the DNA TGTGCCACGTCGGACAGGGATGGATATGGCTACACCTTC. Its protein is CATSDRDGYGYTF.

The chain uses TRBV6-5 and TRBJ1-1, with TRBD1 identical over 7 bases. Germline loops: CDR1 MNHEY, CDR2 SVGAGI. The ends lost 6 bases at V and 4 bases at J; junction bases unmatched: 11. The CDR3 is 15 amino acids. This CDR3 is CASRAGQSVGTEAFF. In nucleotides, the CDR3 is TGTGCCAGCAGGGCGGGACAGAGTGTGGGCACTGAAGCTTTCTTT.

This chain joins TRBV14 and TRBJ2-7; D gene unclear. The ends were cut back, 3 bases at V and 6 bases at J, with 18 bases in the middle. In germline, CDR1 is SGHDN, CDR2 FVKESK. This CDR3 has 15 residues. The CDR3 DNA sequence: TGTGCCAGCAGCCATGGAGCTACTCCTTATGGCGAGCAGTACTTC. It is translated as CASSHGATPYGEQYF.

The genes are TRBV4-1 and TRBJ2-1; the D is unclear. Germline loops: CDR1 MGHRA, CDR2 YSYEKL. The CDR3 runs to 16 residues. V was shortened by 4 bases and J by 0 bases, with 13 bases between the two germline ends. The CDR3 loop reads CASSPGRSGSYNEQFF. DNA of the CDR3: TGCGCCAGCAGCCCAGGACGGTCCGGCTCCTACAATGAGCAGTTCTTC.

J is TRBJ1-2 and V is TRBV24-1; 9 positions agree with TRBD1. The CDR3 runs 14 residues. CDR1 is KGHDR and CDR2 is SFDVKD in the germline V gene. V shed 4 bases, J shed 7 bases, and the junction held 6 bases outside the gene matches. CDR3 sequence: CATSDSGQGVGYTF. The DNA for the CDR3 is TGTGCCACCAGTGACTCGGGACAGGGTGTTGGCTACACCTTC.

The J gene is TRBJ1-6, the V gene TRBV4-1; D is perhaps TRBD1 (5 bases). V was trimmed by 0 bases and J by 7 bases, leaving 16 bases between them. There are 17 residues in the CDR3. CDR1 MGHRA and CDR2 YSYEKL come from the germline V gene. Here the CDR3 DNA reads TGCGCCAGCAGCCAAGATCCTAAGGGACGTACCAATTCACCCCTCCACTTT. Protein product: CASSQDPKGRTNSPLHF.

The rearrangement links TRBV7-2 to TRBJ1-4, with unresolved D. The CDR3 is 16 residues long. V lost 4 bases and J lost 3, with 15 bases in between. Germline CDR1 SGHTA, CDR2 FQGNSA. DNA for the CDR3: TGTGCCAGCAGCTCCCGCCAACCGGGATCTAATGAAAAACTGTTTTTT. It translates to CASSSRQPGSNEKLFF.

This clone was found once. The chain employs TRBV4-3 and TRBJ2-7; D might be TRBD2 (5 bases). Germline V CDR1 and CDR2: LGHNA, YSLEER. Trimming stripped 8 bases from V and 3 bases from J, with 8 bases between. This CDR3 is built from 11 residues. Here the CDR3 reads CASDEGYEQYF. In DNA, the CDR3 is TGCGCCAGCGATGAGGGCTACGAGCAGTACTTC.

The CDR3 DNA reads TGTGCCAGCTCACCCTCCAGGGGTAGCTCTGGAAACACCATATATTTT. Translation: CASSPSRGSSGNTIYF. The genes are TRBV18 and TRBJ1-3; possibly TRBD1 for D (6 bases). The germline CDR1 and CDR2 sequences are KGHSH and LQKENI. The CDR3 totals 16 residues. V lost 3 bases, J lost 0 bases, and 12 bases lay in between.

This chain links TRBV28 with TRBJ1-2; the D is unclear. Germline loops: CDR1 MDHEN, CDR2 SYDVKM. The V end was cut by 6 bases, the J end by 1 base, with 6 bases between. CDR3 length equals 12 residues. CDR3 sequence: CASRRHNYGYTF. The CDR3 DNA follows: TGTGCCAGCAGGCGTCATAACTATGGCTACACCTTC.

The chain joins TRBV7-2 to TRBJ1-1; D remains ambiguous. CDR3 size: 13 residues. From germline, CDR1 is SGHTA and CDR2 FQGNSA. Trimming removed 5 bases at V and 1 base at J, with 8 bases between. In DNA, the CDR3 is TGTGCCAGCAGCCGAATGAAGAACACTGAAGCTTTCTTT. It yields the protein CASSRMKNTEAFF. The complete variable domain, with remaining parts taken from reference TRBV7-2 and TRBJ1-1, reads GAGVSQSPSNKVTEKGKDVELRCDPISGHTALYWYRQSLGQGLEFLIYFQGNSAPDKSGLPSDRFSAERTGGSVSTLTIQRTQQEDSAVYLCASSRMKNTEAFFGQGTRLTVV.

The chain links TRBV18 to TRBJ1-1, with TRBD1 matching 8 bases. The CDR3 loop spans 17 amino acids. Germline CDR1 and CDR2: KGHSH and LQKENI. The junction had 7 bases not matched to a gene; V was cut back by 0 bases and J by 1 base. Here the CDR3 reads CASSPPQGARGNTEAFF. CDR3 in DNA: TGTGCCAGCTCACCACCCCAGGGGGCGCGAGGGAACACTGAAGCTTTCTTT. Supplemented by reference TRBV18 and TRBJ1-1, the full variable domain reads NAGVMQNPRHLVRRRGQEARLRCSPMKGHSHVYWYRQLPEEGLKFMVYLQKENIIDESGMPKERFSAEFPKEGPSILRIQQVVRGDSAAYFCASSPPQGARGNTEAFFGQGTRLTVV.

The rearrangement links TRBV18 to TRBJ2-3, with D perhaps matching TRBD2 (5 bases). Trimming took off 3 bases at V and 6 bases at J, with 7 bases between the two ends. The CDR3 has 12 amino acids. CDR1 is KGHSH, CDR2 LQKENI, per germline. CDR3 amino acids: CASSPGVDTQYF. In DNA, the CDR3 is TGTGCCAGCTCACCGGGAGTGGATACGCAGTATTTT. Supplemented by reference TRBV18 and TRBJ2-3, the full variable domain reads NAGVMQNPRHLVRRRGQEARLRCSPMKGHSHVYWYRQLPEEGLKFMVYLQKENIIDESGMPKERFSAEFPKEGPSILRIQQVVRGDSAAYFCASSPGVDTQYFGPGTRLTVL.

V and J are TRBV5-6 and TRBJ2-1; D remains ambiguous. Germline loops: CDR1 SGHDT, CDR2 YYEEEE. The CDR3 is 11 amino acids. Trimming took off 4 bases at V and 10 bases at J, with 9 bases between the two ends. The CDR3: CASSIRNEQFF. CDR3 nucleotides: TGTGCCAGCAGCATCCGGAACGAGCAGTTCTTC.